Below, 2 T cell receptor beta chains from the same sample are listed, as sequenced in a study of blood T cells in healthy people across ages. Together with a sample-barcoded 5' primer, a J-beta primer mix was included in a second PCR lasting about 7 to 12 cycles. TCRdb called the 5' RACE reads again in MiXCR, with one record for every CDR3 protein. Counted here are over 1.5 million distinct CDR3 sequences, 40% to 55% occurring once; the ten biggest clones make up around 2.1%. The sample was blood. Receptor source: a woman aged 40 to 55 in good health.

The chain combines TRBV5-1 with TRBJ2-7; 11 nucleotides line up with TRBD1. Germline V lookup: CDR1 SGHRS, CDR2 YFSETQ. The CDR3 has 18 residues. The ends lost 7 bases at V and 3 bases at J; junction bases unmatched: 18. For the CDR3, the DNA is TGCGCCAGCGGTCGAGGGACAGGGGGTAGCAATTGGTACTACGAGCAGTACTTC. It is translated as CASGRGTGGSNWYYEQYF.

This chain connects TRBV7-3 to TRBJ2-3; the D gene is possibly TRBD2 (6 bases). The CDR3 sequence is 16 residues long. Trimming stripped 1 base from V and 1 base from J, with 12 bases between. Germline V gene data show CDR1 as SGHTA and CDR2 as FQGTGA. The CDR3 DNA is TGTGCCAGCAGCTTAATCAGGCGGGATCGCACAGATACGCAGTATTTT. Translation gives CASSLIRRDRTDTQYF.